This T cell receptor beta chain was recovered during a study of cytomegalovirus exposure and HLA in healthy donors. This PCR relied on a set of 60 Vbeta primers and 13 Jbeta primers. Assay: immunoSEQ multiplex PCR; the TCRdb copy retains only in-frame clones and omits some. The sample contains 150,000 to 250,000 clones, around 80% of which appear only once. V was pared by 2 bases and J by 5 bases, with 9 bases of the junction left unmatched. CDR3 length: 15 amino acids. The germline V gene encodes CDR1 SGDLS and CDR2 YYNGEE. Study-wide results and caveats: Earlier analysis found most TCR beta V segments productive about 90% or about 30% of the time.

As concerns this clone: Its antigen is still unknown.

The receptor was derived from a woman younger than 45 in good health and CMV-seropositive. The chain employs TRBV9 and TRBJ1-2; 7 nucleotides align to TRBD1. The material sequenced was PBMCs. The CDR3 reads CASSVQDRVPYGYTF. CDR3 DNA sequence: TGTGCCAGCAGCGTGCAAGACAGGGTCCCTTATGGCTACACCTTC.